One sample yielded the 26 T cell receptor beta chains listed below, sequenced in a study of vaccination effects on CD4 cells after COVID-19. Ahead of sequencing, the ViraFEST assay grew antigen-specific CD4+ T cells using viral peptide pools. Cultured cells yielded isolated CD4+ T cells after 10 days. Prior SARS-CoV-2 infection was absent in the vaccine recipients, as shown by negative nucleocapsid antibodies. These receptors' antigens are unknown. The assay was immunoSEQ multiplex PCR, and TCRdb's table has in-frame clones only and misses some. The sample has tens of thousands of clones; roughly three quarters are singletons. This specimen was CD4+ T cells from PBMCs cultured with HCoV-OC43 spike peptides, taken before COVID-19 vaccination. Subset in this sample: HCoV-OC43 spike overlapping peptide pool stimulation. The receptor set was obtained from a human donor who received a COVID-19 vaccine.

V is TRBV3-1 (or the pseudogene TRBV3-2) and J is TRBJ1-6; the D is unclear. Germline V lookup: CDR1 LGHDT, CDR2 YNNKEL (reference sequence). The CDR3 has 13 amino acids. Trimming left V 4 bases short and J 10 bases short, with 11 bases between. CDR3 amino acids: CASSLPQGSPLHF. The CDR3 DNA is TGTGCCAGCAGCCTCCCTCAAGGGTCACCCCTCCACTTT.

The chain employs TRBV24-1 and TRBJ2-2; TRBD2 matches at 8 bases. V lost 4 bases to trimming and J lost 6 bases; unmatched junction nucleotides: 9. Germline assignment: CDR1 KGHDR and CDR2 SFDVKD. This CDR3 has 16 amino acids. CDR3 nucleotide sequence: TGTGCCACCAGTGACGCGGGACTAGGAGGTGCCGGGGAGCTGTTTTTT. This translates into CATSDAGLGGAGELFF.

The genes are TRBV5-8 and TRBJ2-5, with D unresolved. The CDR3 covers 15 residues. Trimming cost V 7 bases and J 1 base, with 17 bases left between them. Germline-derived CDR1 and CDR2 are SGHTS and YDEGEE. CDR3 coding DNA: TGTGCCAGCCCCCAGCTAGGCGGCTTCCAAGAGACCCAGTACTTC. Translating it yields CASPQLGGFQETQYF.

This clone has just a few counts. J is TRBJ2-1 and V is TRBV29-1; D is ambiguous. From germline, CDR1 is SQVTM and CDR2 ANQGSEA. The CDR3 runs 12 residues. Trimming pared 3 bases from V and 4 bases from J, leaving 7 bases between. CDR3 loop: CSVERTYNEQFF. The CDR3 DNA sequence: TGCAGCGTTGAGCGCACATACAATGAGCAGTTCTTC.

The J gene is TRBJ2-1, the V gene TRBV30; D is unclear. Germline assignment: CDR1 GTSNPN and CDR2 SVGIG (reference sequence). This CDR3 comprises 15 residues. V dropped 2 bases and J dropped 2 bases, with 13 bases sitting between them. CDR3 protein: CAWSTPGGPYNEQFF. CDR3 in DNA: TGTGCCTGGAGTACTCCTGGCGGACCCTACAATGAGCAGTTCTTC.

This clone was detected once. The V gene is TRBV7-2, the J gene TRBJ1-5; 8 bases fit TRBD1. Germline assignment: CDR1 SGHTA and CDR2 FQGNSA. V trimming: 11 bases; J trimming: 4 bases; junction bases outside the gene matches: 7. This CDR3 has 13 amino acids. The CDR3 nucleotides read TGTGCCCAGAGGACAGGGAGAAATCAGCCCCAGCATTTT. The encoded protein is CAQRTGRNQPQHF.

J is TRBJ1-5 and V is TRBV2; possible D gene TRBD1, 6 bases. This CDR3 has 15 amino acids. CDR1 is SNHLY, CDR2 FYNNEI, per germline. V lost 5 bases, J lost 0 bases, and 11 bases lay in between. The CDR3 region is CASSKDRHSNQPQHF. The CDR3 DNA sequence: TGTGCCAGCAGTAAGGACAGACATAGCAATCAGCCCCAGCATTTT.

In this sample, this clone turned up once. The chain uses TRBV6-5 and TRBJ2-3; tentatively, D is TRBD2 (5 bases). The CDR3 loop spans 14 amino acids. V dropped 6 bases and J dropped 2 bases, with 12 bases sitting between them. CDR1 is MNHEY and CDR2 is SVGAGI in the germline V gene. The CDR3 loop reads CASRKLGDTDTQYF. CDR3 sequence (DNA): TGTGCCAGCAGAAAACTAGGAGACACAGATACGCAGTATTTT.

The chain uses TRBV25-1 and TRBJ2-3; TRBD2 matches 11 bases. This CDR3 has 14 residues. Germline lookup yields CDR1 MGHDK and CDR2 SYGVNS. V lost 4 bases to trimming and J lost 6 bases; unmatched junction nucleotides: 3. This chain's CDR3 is CASSGRLAGDTQYF. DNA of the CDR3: TGTGCCAGCAGTGGGAGACTAGCGGGGGATACGCAGTATTTT. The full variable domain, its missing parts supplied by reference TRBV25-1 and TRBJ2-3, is EADIYQTPRYLVIGTGKKITLECSQTMGHDKMYWYQQDPGMELHLIHYSYGVNSTEKGDLSSESTVSRIRTEHFPLTLESARPSHTSQYLCASSGRLAGDTQYFGPGTRLTVL.

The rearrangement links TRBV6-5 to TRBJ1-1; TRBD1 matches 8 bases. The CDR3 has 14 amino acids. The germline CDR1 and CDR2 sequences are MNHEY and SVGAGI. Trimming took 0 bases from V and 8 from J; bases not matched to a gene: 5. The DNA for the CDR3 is TGTGCCAGCAGTTACTCGAGACAGGGGTCGGAAGCTTTCTTT. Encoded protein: CASSYSRQGSEAFF.

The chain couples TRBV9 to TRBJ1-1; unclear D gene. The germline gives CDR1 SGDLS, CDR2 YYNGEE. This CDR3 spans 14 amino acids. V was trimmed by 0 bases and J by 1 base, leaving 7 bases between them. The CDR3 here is CASSVVSTNTEAFF. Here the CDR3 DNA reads TGTGCCAGCAGCGTAGTGAGTACGAACACTGAAGCTTTCTTT. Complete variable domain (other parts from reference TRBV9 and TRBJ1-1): DSGVTQTPKHLITATGQRVTLRCSPRSGDLSVYWYQQSLDQGLQFLIQYYNGEERAKGNILERFSAQQFPDLHSELNLSSLELGDSALYFCASSVVSTNTEAFFGQGTRLTVV.

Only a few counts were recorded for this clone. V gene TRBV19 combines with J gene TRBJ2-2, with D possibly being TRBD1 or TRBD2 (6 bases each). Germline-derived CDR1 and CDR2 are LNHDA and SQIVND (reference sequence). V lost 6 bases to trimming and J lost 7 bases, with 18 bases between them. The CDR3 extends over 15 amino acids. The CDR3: CASSPGPGGIGELFF. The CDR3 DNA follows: TGTGCCAGTAGCCCGGGGCCCGGGGGCATCGGGGAGCTGTTTTTT.

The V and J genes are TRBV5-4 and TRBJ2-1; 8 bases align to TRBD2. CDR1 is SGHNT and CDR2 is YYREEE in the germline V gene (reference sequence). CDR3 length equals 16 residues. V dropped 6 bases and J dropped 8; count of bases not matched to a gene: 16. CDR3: CASTTAGSLAVYEQFF. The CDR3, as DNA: TGTGCCAGCACCACGGCGGGGTCACTAGCGGTCTATGAGCAGTTCTTC.

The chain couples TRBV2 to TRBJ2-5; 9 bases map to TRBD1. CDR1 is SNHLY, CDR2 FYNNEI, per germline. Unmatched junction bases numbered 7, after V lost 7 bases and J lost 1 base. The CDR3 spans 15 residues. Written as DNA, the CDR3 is TGTGCCAGCAACAGACAGGGGGAGGGCCAAGAGACCCAGTACTTC. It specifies CASNRQGEGQETQYF. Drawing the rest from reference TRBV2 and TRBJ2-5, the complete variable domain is EPEVTQTPSHQVTQMGQEVILRCVPISNHLYFYWYRQILGQKVEFLVSFYNNEISEKSEIFDDQFSVERPDGSNFTLKIRSTKLEDSAMYFCASNRQGEGQETQYFGPGTRLLVL.

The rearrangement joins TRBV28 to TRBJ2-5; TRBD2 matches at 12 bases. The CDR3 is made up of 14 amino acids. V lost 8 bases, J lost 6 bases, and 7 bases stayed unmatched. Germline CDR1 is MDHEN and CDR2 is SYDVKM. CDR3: CASRLAGEAKTQYF. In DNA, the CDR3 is TGTGCCAGCCGACTAGCGGGGGAGGCAAAGACCCAGTACTTC.

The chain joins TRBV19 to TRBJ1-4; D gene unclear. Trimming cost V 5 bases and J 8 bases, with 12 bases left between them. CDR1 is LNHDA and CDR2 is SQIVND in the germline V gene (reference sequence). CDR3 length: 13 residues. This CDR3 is CASSFLLEEKLFF. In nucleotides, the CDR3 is TGTGCCAGTAGTTTCCTCCTGGAGGAAAAACTGTTTTTT. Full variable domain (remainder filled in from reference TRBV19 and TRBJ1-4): DGGITQSPKYLFRKEGQNVTLSCEQNLNHDAMYWYRQDPGQGLRLIYYSQIVNDFQKGDIAEGYSVSREKKESFPLTVTSAQKNPTAFYLCASSFLLEEKLFFGSGTQLSVL.

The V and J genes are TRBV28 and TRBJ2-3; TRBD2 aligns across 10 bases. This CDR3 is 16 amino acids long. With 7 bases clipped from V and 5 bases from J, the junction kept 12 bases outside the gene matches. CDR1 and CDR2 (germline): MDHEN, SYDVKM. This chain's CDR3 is CASTESSGGAGDTQYF. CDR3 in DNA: TGTGCCAGCACTGAGTCAAGCGGGGGGGCGGGAGATACGCAGTATTTT.

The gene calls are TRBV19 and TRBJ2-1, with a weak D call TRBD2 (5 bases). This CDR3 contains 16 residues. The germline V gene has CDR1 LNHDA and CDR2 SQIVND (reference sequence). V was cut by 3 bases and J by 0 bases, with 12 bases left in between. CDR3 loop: CASSIGRASSYNEQFF. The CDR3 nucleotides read TGTGCCAGTAGTATCGGGCGGGCAAGCTCCTACAATGAGCAGTTCTTC.

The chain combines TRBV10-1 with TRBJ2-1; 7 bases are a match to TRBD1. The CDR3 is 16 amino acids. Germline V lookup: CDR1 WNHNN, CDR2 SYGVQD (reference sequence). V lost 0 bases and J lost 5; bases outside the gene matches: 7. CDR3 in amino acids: CASSESRQGRNNEQFF. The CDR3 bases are TGCGCCAGCAGTGAGTCGCGACAGGGAAGGAACAATGAGCAGTTCTTC.

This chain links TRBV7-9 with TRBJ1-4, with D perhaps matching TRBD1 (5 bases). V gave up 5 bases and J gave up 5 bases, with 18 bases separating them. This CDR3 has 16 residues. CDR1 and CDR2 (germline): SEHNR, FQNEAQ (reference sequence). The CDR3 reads CASSPDGRGPNEKLFF. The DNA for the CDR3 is TGTGCCAGCAGCCCCGACGGGAGGGGCCCAAATGAAAAACTGTTTTTT. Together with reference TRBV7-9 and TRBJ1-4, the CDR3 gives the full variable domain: DTGVSQNPRHKITKRGQNVTFRCDPISEHNRLYWYRQTLGQGPEFLTYFQNEAQLEKSRLLSDRFSAERPKGSFSTLEIQRTEQGDSAMYLCASSPDGRGPNEKLFFGSGTQLSVL.

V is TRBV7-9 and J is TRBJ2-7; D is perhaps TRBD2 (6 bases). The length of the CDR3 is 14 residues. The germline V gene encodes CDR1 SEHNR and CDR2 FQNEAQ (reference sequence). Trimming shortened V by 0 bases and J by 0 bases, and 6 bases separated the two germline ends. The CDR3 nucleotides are TGTGCCAGCAGCTTAGCGGGACTCTCCTACGAGCAGTACGTC. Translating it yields CASSLAGLSYEQYV.

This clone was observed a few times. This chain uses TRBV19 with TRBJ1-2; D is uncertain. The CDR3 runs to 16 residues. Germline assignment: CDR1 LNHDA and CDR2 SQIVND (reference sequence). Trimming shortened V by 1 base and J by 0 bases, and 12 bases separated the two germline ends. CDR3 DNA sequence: TGTGCCAGTAGTATAGGGCGATCAGGATCTAACTATGGCTACACCTTC. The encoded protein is CASSIGRSGSNYGYTF.

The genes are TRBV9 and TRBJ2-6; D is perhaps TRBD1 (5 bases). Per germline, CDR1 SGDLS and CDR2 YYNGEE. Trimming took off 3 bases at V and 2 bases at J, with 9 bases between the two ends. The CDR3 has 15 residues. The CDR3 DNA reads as TGTGCCAGCAGCGCGGACATCCCTGGGGCCAACGTCCTGACTTTC. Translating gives CASSADIPGANVLTF. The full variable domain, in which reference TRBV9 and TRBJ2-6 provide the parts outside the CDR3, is DSGVTQTPKHLITATGQRVTLRCSPRSGDLSVYWYQQSLDQGLQFLIQYYNGEERAKGNILERFSAQQFPDLHSELNLSSLELGDSALYFCASSADIPGANVLTFGAGSRLTVL.

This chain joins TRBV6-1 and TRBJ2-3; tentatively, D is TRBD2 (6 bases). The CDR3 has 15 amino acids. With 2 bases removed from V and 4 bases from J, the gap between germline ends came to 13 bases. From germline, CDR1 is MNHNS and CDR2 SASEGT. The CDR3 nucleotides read TGTGCCAGCAGTGAATGGAGGGGCGGTGCAGATACGCAGTATTTT. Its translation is CASSEWRGGADTQYF.

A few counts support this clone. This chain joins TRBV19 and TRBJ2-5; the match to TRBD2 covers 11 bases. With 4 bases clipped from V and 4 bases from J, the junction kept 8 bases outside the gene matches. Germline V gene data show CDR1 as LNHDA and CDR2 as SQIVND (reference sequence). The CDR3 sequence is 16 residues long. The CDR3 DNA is TGTGCCAGTAGTAGTAGCGGGGGGGCCCGGATAGAGACCCAGTACTTC. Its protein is CASSSSGGARIETQYF.

The CDR3 DNA reads as TGTGCCAGCAGCGCACCCCCGCCAGGTCGCAATCAGCCCCAGCATTTT. It specifies CASSAPPPGRNQPQHF. J is TRBJ1-5 and V is TRBV7-8; no clear D gene. The germline gives CDR1 SGHVS, CDR2 FQNEAQ. The CDR3 is 16 amino acids. Trimming took 5 bases from V and 2 from J, leaving 16 bases between them.